These 3 T cell receptor beta chains originate from one sample sequenced in a study of T cell clonotyping in hematopoietic cell transplantation. Assay: immunoSEQ multiplex PCR; the TCRdb copy retains only in-frame clones and omits some. The sample has 16,000 or so clones, around 66% seen once. The specimen comprised PBMCs, sampled 30 days after allogeneic stem cell transplant. All receptors derive from a male patient aged 45 to 59 who had an allogeneic stem cell transplant from an unrelated donor, so T cells may come from the graft donor. Some clones in this sample may be carry-over from other donors' samples.

This clone was observed a handful of times. The genes are TRBV4-3 and TRBJ1-2, with no clear D. This CDR3 comprises 15 residues. CDR1 LGHNA and CDR2 YSLEER come from the germline V gene. Between the trimmed V and J ends, which lost 0 bases and 4 bases, there was a span of 12 bases. This CDR3 reads CASSQEPEPFYGYTF. The CDR3 DNA follows: TGCGCCAGCAGCCAAGAACCCGAGCCCTTCTATGGCTACACCTTC.

The chain carries TRBV25-1 and TRBJ2-7, with no clear D. Germline V gene sequence: CDR1 MGHDK, CDR2 SYGVNS. The CDR3 loop spans 14 amino acids. The V end was cut by 5 bases, the J end by 3 bases, with 14 bases between. This CDR3 is CASSPRPVGYEQYF. CDR3 DNA: TGTGCCAGCAGTCCACGGCCTGTGGGCTACGAGCAGTACTTC.

The chain joins TRBV11-3 to TRBJ2-7; 7 bases align to TRBD2. Looked up from germline, CDR1 is SGHNT and CDR2 is YENEEA. This CDR3 comprises 15 residues. V lost 5 bases to trimming and J lost 0 bases; unmatched junction nucleotides: 7. CDR3 in amino acids: CASSPSWEGSYEQYF. DNA of the CDR3: TGTGCCAGCAGCCCATCGTGGGAGGGCTCCTACGAGCAGTACTTC.